This T cell receptor (beta chain) was captured in a study of human T cells and chemical hapten exposure. Across the study: Diphenylcyclopropenone, dosed weekly to the scalp, was given to patients throughout the roughly 25-week study. The patients were mostly female; they had alopecia areata, totalis or universalis.

The library tagged each cDNA molecule with unique molecular identifiers. TCRdb ran MiXCR on the RACE reads and lists one entry per CDR3 protein. This sample has some 80,000 distinct CDR3 sequences, with over 8.5% found just once. Trimming took 7 bases from V and 6 from J, leaving 11 bases between them. CDR3 length: 11 residues. CDR1 SGHRS and CDR2 YFSETQ come from the germline V gene. Described time point: patch test 1, 2 weeks after DPC sensitization. Treatment: therapeutic diphenylcyclopropenone sensitization with weekly scalp DPC. Blood draws came first, before each patch test. This clonotype was observed a handful of times.

The sequence came from a woman aged 50 to 65 with alopecia areata. Some clones in this sample may be carry-over from other donors' samples. This sample comprised whole blood, obtained in connection with sensitization to the hapten diphenylcyclopropenone (DPC). The rearrangement joins TRBV5-1 to TRBJ2-7, with TRBD2 as a possible D gene (6 bases). The CDR3 is CASGLGGEQYF. DNA of the CDR3: TGCGCCAGCGGGCTCGGGGGCGAGCAGTACTTC.